This T cell receptor (beta chain) was documented in a study of cytomegalovirus exposure and HLA in healthy donors. PCR involved 60 Vbeta and 13 Jbeta primers. This table comes from immunoSEQ multiplex PCR, and its TCRdb copy is limited to in-frame clones, with some not included. The sample has 150,000 to 200,000 clones; 80% to 85% are singletons. Of note for this clone: What it binds is unknown.

Trimming shortened V by 0 bases and J by 2 bases, and 9 bases separated the two germline ends. CDR3 length equals 14 residues. The germline V gene has CDR1 GTSNPN and CDR2 SVGIG (reference sequence). Findings of the study overall: Previously analyzed data showed that most TCR beta V segments were productive at a frequency of about 90% or about 30%. HLA alleles were associated with around 17,000 TCR beta sequences in a later analysis at 0.05 false discovery rate. Reports indicate that TCR beta sequences accurately predicted the HLA-A and HLA-B alleles of most subjects.

This chain links TRBV30 with TRBJ2-3; D is ambiguous. Sequenced material: PBMCs. The sequence derives from a middle-aged woman in good health and CMV-seronegative. The CDR3 loop reads CAWSVTLYTDTQYF. CDR3 in DNA: TGTGCCTGGAGTGTAACGCTCTACACAGATACGCAGTATTTT. The full variable domain, completed using reference TRBV30 and TRBJ2-3, is SQTIHQWPATLVQPVGSPLSLECTVEGTSNPNLYWYRQAAGRGLQLLFYSVGIGQISSEVPQNLSASRPQDRQFILSSKKLLLSDSGFYLCAWSVTLYTDTQYFGPGTRLTVL.